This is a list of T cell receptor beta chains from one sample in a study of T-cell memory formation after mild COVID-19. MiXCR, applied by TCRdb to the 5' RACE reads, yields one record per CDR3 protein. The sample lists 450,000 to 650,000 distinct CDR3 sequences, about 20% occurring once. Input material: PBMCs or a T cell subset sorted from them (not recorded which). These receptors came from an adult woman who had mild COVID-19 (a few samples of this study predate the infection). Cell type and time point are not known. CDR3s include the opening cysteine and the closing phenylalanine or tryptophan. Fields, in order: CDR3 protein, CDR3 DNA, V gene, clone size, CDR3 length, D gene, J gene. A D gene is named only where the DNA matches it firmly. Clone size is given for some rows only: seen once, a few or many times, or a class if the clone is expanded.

CDR3aa: CASSPPYGVDTIYF
CDR3nt: TGTGCCAGCTCACCACCCTATGGGGTGGACACCATATATTTT
v_gene: TRBV18
abundance: -
len: 14
d_gene: -
j_gene: TRBJ1-3

CDR3aa: CASSWRGYNEQFF
CDR3nt: TGCGCCAGCAGCTGGAGGGGCTACAATGAGCAGTTCTTC
v_gene: TRBV5-1
abundance: -
len: 13
d_gene: -
j_gene: TRBJ2-1

CDR3aa: CASSEGALVADTQYF
CDR3nt: TGTGCCAGCAGTGAGGGGGCTCTTGTGGCAGATACGCAGTATTTT
v_gene: TRBV25-1
abundance: few
len: 15
d_gene: -
j_gene: TRBJ2-3

CDR3aa: CASSSVGVNEQFF
CDR3nt: TGCGCCAGCAGCTCGGTAGGCGTCAATGAGCAGTTCTTC
v_gene: TRBV5-1
abundance: -
len: 13
d_gene: -
j_gene: TRBJ2-1

CDR3aa: CASSFGGDRNSPLHF
CDR3nt: TGTGCCAGCAGCTTCGGGGGCGACAGGAATTCACCCCTCCACTTT
v_gene: TRBV7-8
abundance: many
len: 15
d_gene: -
j_gene: TRBJ1-6

CDR3aa: CASSHERGEAFF
CDR3nt: TGTGCCAGCAGCCACGAGAGGGGTGAAGCTTTCTTT
v_gene: TRBV11-3
abundance: -
len: 12
d_gene: -
j_gene: TRBJ1-1

CDR3aa: CASSLDTITGYTF
CDR3nt: TGCGCCAGCAGCTTGGACACCATCACTGGCTACACCTTC
v_gene: TRBV5-1
abundance: few
len: 13
d_gene: -
j_gene: TRBJ1-2

CDR3aa: CASSFLAPGPLYEQYF
CDR3nt: TGTGCCAGCAGCTTTCTCGCTCCGGGACCGCTGTACGAGCAGTACTTC
v_gene: TRBV7-2
abundance: few
len: 16
d_gene: -
j_gene: TRBJ2-7

CDR3aa: CASGYGLSGGLDNEQFF
CDR3nt: TGTGCCAGCGGTTACGGGCTTAGCGGGGGGTTAGACAATGAGCAGTTCTTC
v_gene: TRBV27
abundance: -
len: 17
d_gene: TRBD2
j_gene: TRBJ2-1

CDR3aa: CASSYSRHPNTEAFF
CDR3nt: TGTGCCAGCAGTTATAGTAGACACCCGAACACTGAAGCTTTCTTT
v_gene: TRBV6-6
abundance: few
len: 15
d_gene: -
j_gene: TRBJ1-1

CDR3aa: CASSLSGGSYNEQFF
CDR3nt: TGTGCCAGCAGTTTGTCGGGGGGATCCTACAATGAGCAGTTCTTC
v_gene: TRBV12-3/TRBV12-4
abundance: many
len: 15
d_gene: TRBD2
j_gene: TRBJ2-1

CDR3aa: CASSLSHPGTGNEKLFF
CDR3nt: TGTGCCAGCAGTCTTAGTCACCCCGGGACAGGGAATGAAAAACTGTTTTTT
v_gene: TRBV7-6
abundance: -
len: 17
d_gene: TRBD1
j_gene: TRBJ1-4

CDR3aa: CSVEDSKDVYGYTF
CDR3nt: TGCAGCGTTGAGGATTCGAAGGATGTCTATGGCTACACCTTC
v_gene: TRBV29-1
abundance: -
len: 14
d_gene: -
j_gene: TRBJ1-2

CDR3aa: CASRLTSSRGYTF
CDR3nt: TGTGCCAGCAGACTGACAAGTAGCAGGGGCTACACCTTC
v_gene: TRBV6-1
abundance: -
len: 13
d_gene: -
j_gene: TRBJ1-2

CDR3aa: CASSQAIGTSGAEQYF
CDR3nt: TGTGCCAGCAGCCAAGCCATCGGGACTAGCGGGGCCGAGCAGTACTTC
v_gene: TRBV3-1
abundance: -
len: 16
d_gene: TRBD2
j_gene: TRBJ2-7

CDR3aa: CASSSPTGVMNTEAFF
CDR3nt: TGTGCCAGTAGTTCGCCGACAGGTGTGATGAACACTGAAGCTTTCTTT
v_gene: TRBV19
abundance: once
len: 16
d_gene: -
j_gene: TRBJ1-1

CDR3aa: CAGLLGAEQFF
CDR3nt: TGTGCCGGCCTCCTAGGAGCCGAGCAGTTCTTC
v_gene: TRBV7-9
abundance: -
len: 11
d_gene: -
j_gene: TRBJ2-1

CDR3aa: CASSEGPGNYEQYF
CDR3nt: TGTGCCAGCAGTGAAGGCCCGGGAAACTACGAGCAGTACTTC
v_gene: TRBV2
abundance: -
len: 14
d_gene: -
j_gene: TRBJ2-7

CDR3aa: CSGLEGAGYGYTF
CDR3nt: TGCAGCGGCCTGGAAGGGGCGGGCTATGGCTACACCTTC
v_gene: TRBV29-1
abundance: -
len: 13
d_gene: -
j_gene: TRBJ1-2

CDR3aa: CASSQDLASDNEQFF
CDR3nt: TGTGCCAGCAGCCAAGATTTGGCTAGCGACAATGAGCAGTTCTTC
v_gene: TRBV3-1
abundance: -
len: 15
d_gene: -
j_gene: TRBJ2-1

CDR3aa: CASSQGWSSYNEQFF
CDR3nt: TGCGCCAGCAGCCAAGGCTGGAGCTCCTACAATGAGCAGTTCTTC
v_gene: TRBV4-1
abundance: -
len: 15
d_gene: -
j_gene: TRBJ2-1

CDR3aa: CASSLAWGDTEAFF
CDR3nt: TGTGCCAGCAGCTTGGCCTGGGGAGACACTGAAGCTTTCTTT
v_gene: TRBV5-4
abundance: few
len: 14
d_gene: -
j_gene: TRBJ1-1

CDR3aa: CASSVDGQPQHF
CDR3nt: TGTGCCAGCAGCGTGGACGGCCAGCCCCAGCATTTT
v_gene: TRBV13
abundance: once
len: 12
d_gene: -
j_gene: TRBJ1-5

CDR3aa: CASSPTVNSYNSPLHF
CDR3nt: TGTGCCAGCAGCCCAACAGTGAACTCCTATAATTCACCCCTCCACTTT
v_gene: TRBV7-8
abundance: -
len: 16
d_gene: -
j_gene: TRBJ1-6

CDR3aa: CASSPGQGPSSTDTQYF
CDR3nt: TGTGCCAGCAGTCCGGGACAGGGCCCATCTAGCACAGATACGCAGTATTTT
v_gene: TRBV12-3/TRBV12-4
abundance: -
len: 17
d_gene: TRBD1
j_gene: TRBJ2-3

CDR3aa: CASSRGGASDTQYF
CDR3nt: TGCGCCAGCAGTCGCGGGGGGGCCTCGGATACGCAGTATTTT
v_gene: TRBV5-1
abundance: -
len: 14
d_gene: TRBD2
j_gene: TRBJ2-3

CDR3aa: CASSVVALPYEQYF
CDR3nt: TGTGCCAGCAGCGTAGTGGCACTCCCCTACGAGCAGTACTTC
v_gene: TRBV9
abundance: -
len: 14
d_gene: -
j_gene: TRBJ2-7

CDR3aa: CASSQPGTTKETQYF
CDR3nt: TGTGCCAGCAGCCAACCGGGGACTACCAAAGAGACCCAGTACTTC
v_gene: TRBV7-6
abundance: few
len: 15
d_gene: TRBD2
j_gene: TRBJ2-5

CDR3aa: CASSQVFSVNTEAFF
CDR3nt: TGCGCCAGCAGCCAAGTATTCTCGGTTAACACTGAAGCTTTCTTT
v_gene: TRBV4-1
abundance: few
len: 15
d_gene: -
j_gene: TRBJ1-1

CDR3aa: CASSPRDRGGGEQYF
CDR3nt: TGTGCCAGCTCACCGAGGGACAGGGGAGGAGGCGAGCAGTACTTC
v_gene: TRBV18
abundance: -
len: 15
d_gene: TRBD1
j_gene: TRBJ2-7

CDR3aa: CASSQEGGGEQYF
CDR3nt: TGCGCCAGCAGCCAAGAAGGTGGGGGCGAGCAGTACTTC
v_gene: TRBV4-1
abundance: -
len: 13
d_gene: -
j_gene: TRBJ2-7

CDR3aa: CASSRSGGGEAFF
CDR3nt: TGTGCCAGCAGCAGGAGTGGGGGGGGCGAAGCTTTCTTT
v_gene: TRBV7-9
abundance: -
len: 13
d_gene: -
j_gene: TRBJ1-1

CDR3aa: CAIGTGRTYEQYF
CDR3nt: TGTGCCATTGGGACAGGGAGGACCTACGAGCAGTACTTC
v_gene: TRBV7-2
abundance: -
len: 13
d_gene: TRBD1
j_gene: TRBJ2-7

CDR3aa: CASSLGSRTADIQYF
CDR3nt: TGTGCCAGCAGCTTAGGTTCCCGCACGGCGGACATTCAGTACTTC
v_gene: TRBV7-3
abundance: -
len: 15
d_gene: -
j_gene: TRBJ2-4

CDR3aa: CASSLAGTVEEQYF
CDR3nt: TGTGCCAGCAGCTTAGCGGGGACGGTTGAAGAGCAGTACTTC
v_gene: TRBV7-9
abundance: few
len: 14
d_gene: -
j_gene: TRBJ2-7

CDR3aa: CASSPFMNTEAFF
CDR3nt: TGTGCCAGCAGCCCCTTCATGAACACTGAAGCTTTCTTT
v_gene: TRBV14
abundance: -
len: 13
d_gene: -
j_gene: TRBJ1-1

CDR3aa: CASSLKALTEAFF
CDR3nt: TGTGCCAGCAGTTTAAAAGCTCTGACTGAAGCTTTCTTT
v_gene: TRBV27
abundance: few
len: 13
d_gene: -
j_gene: TRBJ1-1

CDR3aa: CASSPGTSGRWNTGELFF
CDR3nt: TGTGCCAGCAGCCCCGGGACTAGCGGGAGGTGGAACACCGGGGAGCTGTTTTTT
v_gene: TRBV7-3
abundance: few
len: 18
d_gene: TRBD2
j_gene: TRBJ2-2

CDR3aa: CASSLPPGYTF
CDR3nt: TGTGCCAGCAGCTTACCGCCCGGCTACACCTTC
v_gene: TRBV7-9
abundance: -
len: 11
d_gene: -
j_gene: TRBJ1-2